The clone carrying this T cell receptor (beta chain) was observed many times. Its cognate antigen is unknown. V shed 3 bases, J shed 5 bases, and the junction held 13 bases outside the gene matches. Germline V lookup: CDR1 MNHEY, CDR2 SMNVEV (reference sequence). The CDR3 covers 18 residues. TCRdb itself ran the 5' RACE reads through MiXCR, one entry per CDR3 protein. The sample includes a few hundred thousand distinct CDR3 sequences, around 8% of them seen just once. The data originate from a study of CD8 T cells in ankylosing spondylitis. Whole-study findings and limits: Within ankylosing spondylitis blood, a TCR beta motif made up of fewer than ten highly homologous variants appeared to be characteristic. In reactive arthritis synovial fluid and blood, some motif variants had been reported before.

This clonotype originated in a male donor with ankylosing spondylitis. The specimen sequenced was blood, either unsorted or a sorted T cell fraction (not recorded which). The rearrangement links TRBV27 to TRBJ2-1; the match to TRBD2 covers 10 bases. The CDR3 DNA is TGTGCCAGCAGTTTGGCCCCGCTAGCGGGAGTGATAAACAATGAGCAGTTCTTC. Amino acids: CASSLAPLAGVINNEQFF.